These T cell receptor beta chains were read from a single sample in a study of blood T cell repertoires in COVID-19. Produced via immunoSEQ multiplex PCR; TCRdb's table is partial and in-frame only. This table has under 150,000 clones, roughly 90% appearing once. Sequencing input: peripheral blood. The receptors stem from a man between 60 and 70 years old with COVID-19, enrolled during active disease. CDR3s include the opening cysteine and the closing phenylalanine or tryptophan. The order of the fields is V gene, clone size, D gene, J gene, CDR3 DNA, CDR3 protein. A D gene is named only where the DNA matches it firmly. For some rows the clone size is stated as once, few or many, or as a class when expanded; others skip it.

TRBV6-2/TRBV6-3	.	.	TRBJ1-1	TGTGCCAGCAGTTACGTTGGGGCCACTGAAGCTTTCTTT	CASSYVGATEAFF
TRBV10-1	.	.	TRBJ2-2	TGCGCCAGCAGCCAGACGAACACCGGGGAGCTGTTTTTT	CASSQTNTGELFF
TRBV5-4	.	.	TRBJ2-1	TGTGCCAGCAGCTCTCCTTTGGGCGGGTTCAATGAGCAGTTCTTC	CASSSPLGGFNEQFF
TRBV12-3/TRBV12-4	.	.	TRBJ1-1	TGTGCCAGCACCCCGGGAGACACTGAAGCTTTCTTT	CASTPGDTEAFF
TRBV5-4	.	.	TRBJ2-7	TGTGCCAGCAGCTTGAGTAATACTAGGGCTTACGAGCAGTACTTC	CASSLSNTRAYEQYF
TRBV27	.	.	TRBJ1-3	TGTGCCAGCAGCCTCCTTCCCTCTGGAAACACCATATATTTT	CASSLLPSGNTIYF
TRBV10-3	.	.	TRBJ2-1	TGTGCCATCAGTGAAGACGAGCGGTCATACAATGAGCAGTTCTTC	CAISEDERSYNEQFF
TRBV10-2	.	TRBD1	TRBJ1-1	TGCGCCAGCAGTGAGACAGGGGGCGACGGCACTGAAGCTTTCTTT	CASSETGGDGTEAFF
TRBV29-1	.	TRBD2	TRBJ2-2	TGCAGCGGCGGTACTAGCGCGGCGAACACCGGGGAGCTGTTTTTT	CSGGTSAANTGELFF
TRBV3-1/TRBV3-2	.	TRBD2	TRBJ2-1	TGTGCCAGCAGCCAAGTGGGGGGGACGGGAGTGAATGAGCAGTTCTTC	CASSQVGGTGVNEQFF
TRBV5-1	.	TRBD2	TRBJ2-3	TGCGCCAGCAGCTTTACTTCTGGGACTAGCGATGATACGCAGTATTTT	CASSFTSGTSDDTQYF
TRBV3-1/TRBV3-2	.	TRBD1	TRBJ1-6	TGTGCCAGCAGCCAAGTGGCGACAGGGGCTAATTCACCCCTCCACTTT	CASSQVATGANSPLHF
TRBV4-1	.	TRBD1	TRBJ1-1	TGCGCCAGCAGCCGGATACAGGGGAAGAACACTGAAGCTTTCTTT	CASSRIQGKNTEAFF
TRBV2	.	.	TRBJ1-6	TGTGCCAGCAGTCCAAACGTCGGGAATTCACCCCTCCACTTT	CASSPNVGNSPLHF
TRBV6-5	.	TRBD1	TRBJ2-7	TGTGCCAGCGGAGGGCGGGACAGGGGATCCTACGAGCAGTACTTC	CASGGRDRGSYEQYF
TRBV3-1/TRBV3-2	.	.	TRBJ1-3	TGTGCCAGCAGCCAAGATCGGGGAGCTGGAAACACCATATATTTT	CASSQDRGAGNTIYF
TRBV2	.	TRBD1	TRBJ1-5	TGTGCCAGCAGCCAACGACAGGGGCATCAGCCCCAGCATTTT	CASSQRQGHQPQHF
TRBV28	.	.	TRBJ1-3	TGTGCCAGCAATGAGGGCCCCGCTGGAAACACCATATATTTT	CASNEGPAGNTIYF
TRBV14	.	.	TRBJ2-4	TGTGCCAGCAGCCCCGGGTGGGGAGTGGGCCTAACCAAAAACATTCAGTACTTC	CASSPGWGVGLTKNIQYF
TRBV5-4	.	.	TRBJ2-2	TGTGCCAGCAGCTTGGCCACTGGTCACCCCGGGGAGCTGTTTTTT	CASSLATGHPGELFF
TRBV9	.	.	TRBJ1-5	TGTGCCAGCAGCGTAGCTTTGAATCAGCCCCAGCATTTT	CASSVALNQPQHF
TRBV6-5	.	.	TRBJ1-5	TGTGCCAGCACCGAGAGGGCAGACAATCAGCCCCAGCATTTT	CASTERADNQPQHF
TRBV4-1	once	.	TRBJ2-7	TGCGCCAGCAGCCAAGGCCCGGTAACCTACGAGCAGTACTTC	CASSQGPVTYEQYF